The T cell receptor beta chain under discussion was sequenced for a study of blood T cell repertoires in COVID-19. Generated by immunoSEQ multiplex PCR, the TCRdb table keeps only in-frame clones and is missing some. The sample records 350,000 or so clones, 88% being singletons. The CDR3 length is 15 residues. The ends lost 5 bases at V and 0 bases at J; junction bases unmatched: 5. CDR1 and CDR2 from the germline V gene are SQVTM and ANQGSEA. The chain combines TRBV29-1 with TRBJ1-3, with 9 bases matching TRBD1. Material for sequencing was PBMCs or T cells enriched from blood (not recorded which). This receptor was identified in a woman aged 25 to 45 who had been exposed to COVID-19. The CDR3, as DNA: TGCAGCGTTTCGGGACAGGGTGACTCTGGAAACACCATATATTTT. It yields the protein CSVSGQGDSGNTIYF. Filled out from reference TRBV29-1 and TRBJ1-3, the complete variable domain reads SAVISQKPSRDICQRGTSLTIQCQVDSQVTMMFWYRQQPGQSLTLIATANQGSEATYESGFVIDKFPISRPNLTFSTLTVSNMSPEDSSIYLCSVSGQGDSGNTIYFGEGSWLTVV.